The 25 T cell receptor beta chains in this list originate from one sample, sequenced in a study of cytomegalovirus exposure and HLA in healthy donors. The study ran its PCR with 60 Vbeta and 13 Jbeta primers. Method: immunoSEQ multiplex PCR; TCRdb's copy keeps in-frame clones and lacks some. The sample has 50,000 or so clones; 55% to 85% are singletons. Sequenced material: PBMCs. The receptors were gathered from a woman in her forties or fifties in good health and CMV-seronegative.

The chain combines TRBV6-1 with TRBJ1-1, with D unresolved. Per the germline V gene, CDR1 is MNHNS and CDR2 is SASEGT. V was shortened by 5 bases and J by 1 base, with 11 bases between the two germline ends. This CDR3 has 14 residues. The CDR3 loop is CASSRVFGNTEAFF. The CDR3 DNA sequence: TGTGCCAGCAGTCGAGTTTTTGGGAACACTGAAGCTTTCTTT.

V gene TRBV19 combines with J gene TRBJ2-7, with D perhaps matching TRBD2 (5 bases). Germline CDR1 LNHDA, CDR2 SQIVND (reference sequence). Trimming stripped 6 bases from V and 2 bases from J, with 17 bases between. The CDR3 contains 15 residues. The CDR3 DNA sequence: TGTGCCAGTAGCCCCCGGGCGGGTAACCCCTACGAGCAGTACTTC. Translation: CASSPRAGNPYEQYF.

V gene TRBV5-1 combines with J gene TRBJ2-1; the D gene is possibly TRBD2 (5 bases). V lost 5 bases to trimming and J lost 7 bases, with 19 bases between them. The CDR3 is 15 amino acids. In germline, CDR1 is SGHRS, CDR2 YFSETQ. DNA for the CDR3: TGCGCCAGCAGTTCCAATCCTCTCCGGGATAATGAGCAGTTCTTC. This encodes CASSSNPLRDNEQFF.

J is TRBJ2-7 and V is TRBV11-2; D is possibly TRBD2 (5 bases). The ends were cut back, 1 base at V and 0 bases at J, with 7 bases in the middle. This CDR3 comprises 14 residues. The germline CDR1 and CDR2 sequences are SGHAT and FQNNGV. The CDR3 DNA follows: TGTGCCAGCAGCTTAGGGACTTCCTCCTACGAGCAGTACTTC. Translation gives CASSLGTSSYEQYF.

This chain uses TRBV2 with TRBJ2-1; a possible D gene is TRBD1 (6 bases). This CDR3 contains 13 residues. Germline V gene sequence: CDR1 SNHLY, CDR2 FYNNEI. V shed 6 bases and J shed 8 bases, with 14 bases lying between them. The CDR3 coding sequence is TGTGCCAGCAGCCGGGACACCGACCATGAGCAGTTCTTC. Its translation: CASSRDTDHEQFF. Full variable domain (outside the CDR3, taken from reference TRBV2 and TRBJ2-1): EPEVTQTPSHQVTQMGQEVILRCVPISNHLYFYWYRQILGQKVEFLVSFYNNEISEKSEIFDDQFSVERPDGSNFTLKIRSTKLEDSAMYFCASSRDTDHEQFFGPGTRLTVL.

This chain links TRBV19 with TRBJ2-3; no clear D. Germline CDR1 LNHDA, CDR2 SQIVND (reference sequence). The V and J ends lost 6 bases and 2 bases respectively, with 9 bases between them. CDR3 length equals 13 residues. CDR3 sequence (DNA): TGTGCCAGTAGCCAACGGTTCACAGATACGCAGTATTTT. This gives the protein CASSQRFTDTQYF.

The chain uses TRBV28 and TRBJ1-5; TRBD1 aligns across 7 bases. From germline, CDR1 is MDHEN and CDR2 SYDVKM. Trimming cost V 4 bases and J 0 bases; bases outside gene matches: 3. There are 15 residues in the CDR3. The CDR3 DNA is TGTGCCAGCAGTTCGGGACAGTTTAGCAATCAGCCCCAGCATTTT. Residues: CASSSGQFSNQPQHF.

The rearrangement joins TRBV4-3 to TRBJ2-5, with 7 bases matching TRBD1. V was pared by 0 bases and J by 4 bases, with 5 bases of the junction left unmatched. Germline CDR1 is LGHNA and CDR2 is YSLEER. The CDR3 spans 15 residues. The CDR3 bases are TGCGCCAGCAGCCAAGATACGGACAGGAGAGAGACCCAGTACTTC. The encoded protein is CASSQDTDRRETQYF.

The gene calls are TRBV30 and TRBJ2-7; 8 bases map to TRBD1. Germline loops: CDR1 GTSNPN, CDR2 SVGIG (reference sequence). V gave up 2 bases and J gave up 5 bases; unmatched junction bases: 5. CDR3 length: 13 amino acids. The CDR3 coding sequence is TGTGCCTGGAGTCGGACAGGGAAGAACGAGCAGTACTTC. This translates into CAWSRTGKNEQYF.

V gene TRBV5-6 combines with J gene TRBJ2-5, with D tentatively TRBD1 (5 bases). From germline, CDR1 is SGHDT and CDR2 YYEEEE. V lost 1 base and J 3 bases, leaving 13 bases between the germline ends. The CDR3 covers 15 residues. The CDR3 loop reads CASSLSRVLKETQYF. Here the CDR3 DNA reads TGTGCCAGCAGCTTGTCCAGGGTCCTTAAAGAGACCCAGTACTTC.

There are a few counts of this clone. J is TRBJ2-7 and V is TRBV5-1; 12 nucleotides match TRBD1. The length of the CDR3 is 15 residues. Germline V gene data show CDR1 as SGHRS and CDR2 as YFSETQ. Trimming at V came to 4 bases and at J to 5 bases, leaving 7 bases not matched to a gene. The CDR3 DNA sequence: TGCGCCAGCAGCATAGGGACAGGGGGCGAAAACGAGCAGTACTTC. This encodes CASSIGTGGENEQYF.

The chain joins TRBV5-8 to TRBJ1-1; 9 nucleotides match TRBD1. This CDR3 is built from 14 residues. CDR1 and CDR2 from the germline V gene are SGHTS and YDEGEE. V was pared by 3 bases and J by 5 bases, with 5 bases of the junction left unmatched. CDR3 region: CASSSRDRETEAFF. Here the CDR3 DNA reads TGTGCCAGCAGCTCGCGGGACAGGGAAACTGAAGCTTTCTTT.

The chain combines TRBV6-6 with TRBJ2-5; 10 nucleotides align to TRBD2. The CDR3 spans 15 residues. V dropped 6 bases and J dropped 5; count of bases not matched to a gene: 9. Germline V gives CDR1 MNHNY, CDR2 SVGAGI (reference sequence). CDR3 residues: CASRPASGGGETQYF. In nucleotides, the CDR3 is TGTGCCAGCAGACCGGCTAGCGGGGGCGGGGAGACCCAGTACTTC.

The chain couples TRBV27 to TRBJ2-4; TRBD1 aligns across 8 bases. Germline CDR1 and CDR2: MNHEY and SMNVEV (reference sequence). With 6 bases clipped from V and 7 bases from J, the junction kept 5 bases outside the gene matches. The CDR3 is 13 residues long. The CDR3 sequence is CASRGDRYNIQYF. CDR3 nucleotides: TGTGCCAGCAGAGGGGACAGGTATAACATTCAGTACTTC.

This clone was counted only a few times. The chain links TRBV7-2 to TRBJ1-5; D unclear. V shed 1 base and J shed 5 bases, with 9 bases lying between them. The CDR3 length is 14 residues. Germline V gene data show CDR1 as SGHTA and CDR2 as FQGNSA. The CDR3 protein is CASSLGGEHQPQHF. In DNA form, the CDR3 reads TGTGCCAGCAGCTTAGGAGGCGAGCATCAGCCCCAGCATTTT.

V and J are TRBV30 and TRBJ2-1; D perhaps matches TRBD1 (7 bases). Germline loops: CDR1 GTSNPN, CDR2 SVGIG (reference sequence). Between the trimmed V and J ends, which lost 5 bases and 7 bases, there was a span of 21 bases. CDR3 length: 15 amino acids. The chain's CDR3 is CAWAGLAGGRNEQFF. DNA for the CDR3: TGTGCCTGGGCGGGGTTGGCAGGGGGTCGGAATGAGCAGTTCTTC.

This chain's CDR3 is CASSTSTSGSTLEQYF. CDR3 coding DNA: TGCGCCAGCAGCACTTCGACTAGCGGGAGTACACTCGAGCAGTACTTC. The chain recombines TRBV5-1 with TRBJ2-7, with 12 bases that match TRBD2. V lost 4 bases, J lost 6 bases, and 11 bases stayed unmatched. This CDR3 spans 16 amino acids. The germline V gene has CDR1 SGHRS and CDR2 YFSETQ.

The rearrangement uses TRBV4-3 and TRBJ2-2, with D tentatively TRBD1 (6 bases). Trimming pared 4 bases from V and 6 bases from J, leaving 12 bases between. Germline V gene sequence: CDR1 LGHNA, CDR2 YSLEER. CDR3 length: 14 residues. CDR3 nucleotides: TGCGCCAGCAGCCGGACAGTCTTGGCCGGGGAGCTGTTTTTT. It translates to CASSRTVLAGELFF.

The chain couples TRBV27 to TRBJ2-7; 10 bases match TRBD1. The CDR3 length is 14 residues. Losses at the gene ends were 10 bases for V and 6 bases for J; bases not matched to a gene: 12. Germline V gene lookup returns CDR1 MNHEY and CDR2 SMNVEV (reference sequence). The CDR3 nucleotides read TGTGCCATCGCACCTGACAGGGGGCAGGTCGAGCAGTACTTC. Translation: CAIAPDRGQVEQYF.

The chain combines TRBV7-9 with TRBJ1-3, with TRBD1 matching over 8 bases. Germline CDR1 is SEHNR and CDR2 is FQNEAQ (reference sequence). The CDR3 totals 15 residues. V dropped 4 bases and J dropped 9; count of bases not matched to a gene: 11. The CDR3 DNA sequence: TGTGCCAGCAGCTGGGGCGACAGGGGCAAAGGCACCATATATTTT. It is translated as CASSWGDRGKGTIYF.

The chain recombines TRBV6-5 with TRBJ1-2; 7 positions match TRBD1. J gave up 1 base and V 7 bases, and 6 bases lay outside the gene matches. The CDR3 covers 14 residues. CDR1 and CDR2 from the germline V gene are MNHEY and SVGAGI. The CDR3 region is CASNSTGDNYGYTF. The CDR3 DNA reads as TGTGCCAGCAACAGTACAGGGGATAACTATGGCTACACCTTC.

V is TRBV7-3 and J is TRBJ2-7; a possible D gene is TRBD1 (6 bases). This CDR3 comprises 14 residues. Germline CDR1 reads SGHTA; CDR2 reads FQGTGA. V lost 2 bases and J lost 4, with 12 bases in between. The CDR3 spells CASSLPGELYEQYF. The CDR3 DNA reads TGTGCCAGCAGCTTACCAGGGGAGTTGTACGAGCAGTACTTC.

The chain uses TRBV19 and TRBJ1-1, with D unresolved. The CDR3 consists of 14 residues. The V gene lost 5 bases and the J gene lost 6 bases, with 16 bases spanning the gap. Germline CDR1 is LNHDA and CDR2 is SQIVND (reference sequence). The CDR3 spells CASSWTPEVAEAFF. The CDR3, as DNA: TGTGCCAGTAGTTGGACGCCGGAGGTCGCTGAAGCTTTCTTT.

The sample holds a few counts of this clone. The CDR3 sequence: CASSLGQATEAFF. Here the CDR3 DNA reads TGTGCCAGCAGCTTAGGGCAGGCCACTGAAGCTTTCTTT. The chain couples TRBV7-2 to TRBJ1-1, with D hard to call. V dropped 1 base and J dropped 4 bases, with 7 bases sitting between them. The CDR3 length is 13 residues. Germline V gene sequence: CDR1 SGHTA, CDR2 FQGNSA.

The V call is TRBV2, the J call TRBJ2-5; D gene unclear. Germline loops: CDR1 SNHLY, CDR2 FYNNEI. This CDR3 has 12 amino acids. The V end lost 4 bases, the J end lost 4 bases, and 7 bases lay between the germline ends. CDR3 protein: CASSVRVETQYF. The DNA of the CDR3 is TGTGCCAGCAGTGTACGGGTAGAGACCCAGTACTTC. Together with reference TRBV2 and TRBJ2-5, the CDR3 gives the full variable domain: EPEVTQTPSHQVTQMGQEVILRCVPISNHLYFYWYRQILGQKVEFLVSFYNNEISEKSEIFDDQFSVERPDGSNFTLKIRSTKLEDSAMYFCASSVRVETQYFGPGTRLLVL.